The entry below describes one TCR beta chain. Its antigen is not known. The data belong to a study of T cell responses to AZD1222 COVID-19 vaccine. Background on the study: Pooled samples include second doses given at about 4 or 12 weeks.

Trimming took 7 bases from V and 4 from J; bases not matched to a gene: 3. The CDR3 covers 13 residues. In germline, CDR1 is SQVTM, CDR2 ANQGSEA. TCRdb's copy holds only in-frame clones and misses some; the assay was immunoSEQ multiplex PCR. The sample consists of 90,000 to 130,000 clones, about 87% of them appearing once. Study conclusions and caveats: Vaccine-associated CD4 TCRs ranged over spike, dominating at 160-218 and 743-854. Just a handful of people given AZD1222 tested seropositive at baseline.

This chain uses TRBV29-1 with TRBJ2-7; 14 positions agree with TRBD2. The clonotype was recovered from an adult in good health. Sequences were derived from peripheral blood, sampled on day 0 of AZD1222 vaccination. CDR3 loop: CSAGLAGGYEQYF. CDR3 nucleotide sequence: TGCAGCGCTGGACTAGCGGGAGGATACGAGCAGTACTTC.